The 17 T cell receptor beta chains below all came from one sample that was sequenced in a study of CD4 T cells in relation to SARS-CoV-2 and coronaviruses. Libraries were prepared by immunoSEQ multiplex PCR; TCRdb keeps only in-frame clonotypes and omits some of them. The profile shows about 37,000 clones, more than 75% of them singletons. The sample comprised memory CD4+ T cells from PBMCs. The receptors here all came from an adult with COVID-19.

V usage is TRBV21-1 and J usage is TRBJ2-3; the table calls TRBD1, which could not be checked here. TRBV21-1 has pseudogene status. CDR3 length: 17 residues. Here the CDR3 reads CASTPSNRGPSTDTQYF. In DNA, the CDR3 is TGTGCCAGCACCCCGAGTAACAGGGGGCCCAGCACAGATACGCAGTATTTT.

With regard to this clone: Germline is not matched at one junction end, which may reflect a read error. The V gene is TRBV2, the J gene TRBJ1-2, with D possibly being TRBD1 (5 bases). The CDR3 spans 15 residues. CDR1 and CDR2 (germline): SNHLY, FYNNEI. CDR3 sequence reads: CASTELRQGENGYTF. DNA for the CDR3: TGTGCCAGCACTGAACTAAGGCAGGGAGAGAATGGCTACACCTTC.

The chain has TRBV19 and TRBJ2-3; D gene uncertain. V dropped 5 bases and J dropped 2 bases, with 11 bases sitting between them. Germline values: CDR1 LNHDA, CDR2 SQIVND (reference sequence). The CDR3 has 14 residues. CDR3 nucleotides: TGTGCCAGTAGTCCCAGCCTCGTCACAGATACGCAGTATTTT. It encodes CASSPSLVTDTQYF.

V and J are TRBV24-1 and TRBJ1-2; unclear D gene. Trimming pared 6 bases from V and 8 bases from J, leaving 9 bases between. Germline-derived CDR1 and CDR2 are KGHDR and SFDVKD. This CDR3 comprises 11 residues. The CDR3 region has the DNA TGTGCCACCAGTCCCTCGGGAGGCTACACCTTC. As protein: CATSPSGGYTF.

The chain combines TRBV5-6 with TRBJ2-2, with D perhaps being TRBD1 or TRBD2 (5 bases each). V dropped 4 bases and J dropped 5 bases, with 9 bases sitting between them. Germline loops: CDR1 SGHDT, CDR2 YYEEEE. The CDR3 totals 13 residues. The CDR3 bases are TGTGCCAGCAGCCGGGACGAAACCGGGGAGCTGTTTTTT. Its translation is CASSRDETGELFF.

CDR3 in DNA: TGTGCCAGCAGCCAAGATGACAGGGGCTCCATTGGCTATGGCTACACCTTC. It translates to CASSQDDRGSIGYGYTF. This sequence joins TRBV4-2 and TRBJ1-2, with 8 nucleotides matching TRBD1. Germline trimming cut 0 bases from V and 4 bases from J; bases unmatched to any gene: 10. CDR1 and CDR2 (germline): LGHNA, YNFKEQ. This CDR3 comprises 17 residues.

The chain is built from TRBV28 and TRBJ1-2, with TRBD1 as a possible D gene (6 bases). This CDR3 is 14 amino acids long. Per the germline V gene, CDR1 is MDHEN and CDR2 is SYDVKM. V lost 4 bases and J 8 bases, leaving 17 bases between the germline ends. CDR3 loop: CASSSGDILQGYTF. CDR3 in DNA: TGTGCCAGCAGTTCCGGGGACATTCTACAGGGCTACACCTTC.

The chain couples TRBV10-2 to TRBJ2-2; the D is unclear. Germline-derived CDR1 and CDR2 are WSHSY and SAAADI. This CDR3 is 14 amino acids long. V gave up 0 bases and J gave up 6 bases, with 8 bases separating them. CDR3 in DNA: TGCGCCAGCAGTGAGTCCGTAGGGCCCGGGGAGCTGTTTTTT. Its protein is CASSESVGPGELFF.

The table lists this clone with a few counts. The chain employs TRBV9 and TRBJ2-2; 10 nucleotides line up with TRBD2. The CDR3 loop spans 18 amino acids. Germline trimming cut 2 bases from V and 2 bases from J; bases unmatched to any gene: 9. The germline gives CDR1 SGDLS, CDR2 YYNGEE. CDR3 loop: CASSVGSGGSSNTGELFF. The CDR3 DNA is TGTGCCAGCAGCGTCGGTAGCGGGGGGTCGAGTAACACCGGGGAGCTGTTTTTT.

The CDR3 sequence is CASSLADGPWDEQYF. The DNA of the CDR3 is TGCGCCAGCAGCTTGGCGGACGGGCCGTGGGACGAGCAGTACTTC. The chain couples TRBV5-1 to TRBJ2-7; no definite D call. Germline V gene data show CDR1 as SGHRS and CDR2 as YFSETQ. Trimming stripped 0 bases from V and 5 bases from J, with 15 bases between. The CDR3 consists of 15 residues.

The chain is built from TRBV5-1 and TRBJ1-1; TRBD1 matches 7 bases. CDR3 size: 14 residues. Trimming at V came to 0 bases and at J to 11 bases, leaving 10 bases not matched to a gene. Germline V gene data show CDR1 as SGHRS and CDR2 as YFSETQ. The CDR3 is CASSLEDRQAQAFF. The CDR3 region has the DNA TGCGCCAGCAGCTTGGAGGACAGGCAAGCGCAGGCTTTCTTT.

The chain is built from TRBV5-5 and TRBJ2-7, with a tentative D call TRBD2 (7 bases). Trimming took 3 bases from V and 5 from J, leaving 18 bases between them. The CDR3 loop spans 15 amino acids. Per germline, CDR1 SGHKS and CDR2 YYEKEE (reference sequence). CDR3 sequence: CASSWENREGDEQYF. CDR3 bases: TGTGCCAGCAGCTGGGAAAACAGGGAGGGGGACGAGCAGTACTTC.

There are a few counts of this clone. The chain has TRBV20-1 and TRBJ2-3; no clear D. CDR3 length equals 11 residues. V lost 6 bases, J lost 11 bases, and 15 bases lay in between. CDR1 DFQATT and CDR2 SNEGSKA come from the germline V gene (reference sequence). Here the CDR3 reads CSAGISRRQYF. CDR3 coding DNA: TGCAGTGCCGGAATATCAAGAAGGCAGTATTTT.

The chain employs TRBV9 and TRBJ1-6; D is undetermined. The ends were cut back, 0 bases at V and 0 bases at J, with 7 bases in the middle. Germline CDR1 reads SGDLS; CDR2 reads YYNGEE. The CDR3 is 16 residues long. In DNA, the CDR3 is TGTGCCAGCAGCGTAGATGCAAGCTCCTATAATTCACCCCTCCACTTT. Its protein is CASSVDASSYNSPLHF.

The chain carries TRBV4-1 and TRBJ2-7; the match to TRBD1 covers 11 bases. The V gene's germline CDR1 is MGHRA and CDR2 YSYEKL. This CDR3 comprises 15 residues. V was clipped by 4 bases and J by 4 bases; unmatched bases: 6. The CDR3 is CASSLGQGASYEQYF. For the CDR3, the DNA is TGCGCCAGCAGCCTAGGACAGGGGGCGTCATACGAGCAGTACTTC.

In DNA form, the CDR3 reads TGTGCCAGTAGTAGAAGGACAGGATCATACGAGCAGTACTTC. Its protein product is CASSRRTGSYEQYF. The rearrangement links TRBV19 to TRBJ2-7; TRBD1 aligns across 7 bases. The germline V gene has CDR1 LNHDA and CDR2 SQIVND (reference sequence). CDR3 length: 14 residues. With 4 bases clipped from V and 4 bases from J, the junction kept 7 bases outside the gene matches.

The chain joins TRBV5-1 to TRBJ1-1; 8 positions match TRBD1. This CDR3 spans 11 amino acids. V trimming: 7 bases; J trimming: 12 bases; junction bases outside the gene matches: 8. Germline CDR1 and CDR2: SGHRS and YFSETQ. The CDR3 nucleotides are TGCGCCAGCGAACTCCAGGGGGCAACTTTCTTT. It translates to CASELQGATFF.